The clone carrying this T cell receptor (beta chain) appeared a few times. Patients of the Seattle cohort, enrolled during active infection, were followed longitudinally. The sample comes from a study of blood T cell repertoires in COVID-19. This CDR3 contains 19 residues. Unmatched junction bases numbered 11, after V lost 3 bases and J lost 0 bases. Germline assignment: CDR1 KGHSH and CDR2 LQKENI. In the authors' workflow: The authors estimated nucleated cell counts from reference gene primer amplification. Produced via immunoSEQ multiplex PCR; TCRdb's table is partial and in-frame only. The V and J calls and clone size were taken over from that table, and D and trimming were inferred from the DNA. The table has 100,000 to 150,000 clones, roughly 89% seen once.

The V gene is TRBV18, the J gene TRBJ1-1; TRBD1 agrees at 12 bases. Sequencing was performed on peripheral blood. This clonotype originated in a man aged 55 to 70 with COVID-19, enrolled during active disease. The DNA of the CDR3 is TGTGCCAGCTCACCCCTGGGCCCCGGGACAGGGGGCTTGAACACTGAAGCTTTCTTT. Protein product: CASSPLGPGTGGLNTEAFF.